Shown below are 28 T cell receptor beta chains from a single sample sequenced in a study of early T cells in non-severe SARS-CoV-2 infection. Using its own MiXCR run on the 5' RACE reads, TCRdb lists one record per CDR3 protein. The sample consists of about 35,000 distinct CDR3 sequences, 5.4% of them appearing once. The sample here was whole blood, taken at baseline. The receptors shown here come from an adult who was a healthcare worker with PCR-confirmed SARS-CoV-2 infection or an uninfected control (not recorded which).

This clonotype has ten or more counts. The chain links TRBV7-6 to TRBJ2-3; 13 nucleotides agree with TRBD2. CDR1 is SGHVS and CDR2 is FNYEAQ in the germline V gene. CDR3 length: 16 residues. J gave up 5 bases and V 5 bases, and 7 bases lay outside the gene matches. The CDR3 nucleotides read TGTGCCAGCAGCCGGACTAGCGGGGGCCTAGGAGATACGCAGTATTTT. It yields the protein CASSRTSGGLGDTQYF.

This clonotype appeared many times. The chain combines TRBV12-3 or TRBV12-4 with TRBJ2-6, with 8 bases fitting TRBD1. V lost 2 bases to trimming and J lost 3 bases; unmatched junction nucleotides: 12. The CDR3 consists of 19 residues. This CDR3 reads CASSLTRTGTLGGANVLTF. DNA of the CDR3: TGTGCCAGCAGTTTAACGCGGACAGGGACCCTTGGTGGGGCCAACGTCCTGACTTTC.

Ten or more counts support this clonotype. The chain employs TRBV27 and TRBJ2-1, with 9 bases that match TRBD1. This CDR3 spans 16 amino acids. Losses at the gene ends were 5 bases for V and 2 bases for J; bases not matched to a gene: 7. CDR1 is MNHEY and CDR2 is SMNVEV in the germline V gene (reference sequence). The CDR3 is CASSRNRGRTYNEQFF. CDR3 DNA: TGTGCCAGCAGTCGGAACAGGGGGCGAACCTACAATGAGCAGTTCTTC.

This clonotype was counted many times. The rearrangement links TRBV6-5 to TRBJ1-3, with 7 bases lining up with TRBD1. The CDR3 runs 17 residues. V trimming: 6 bases; J trimming: 0 bases; junction bases outside the gene matches: 11. Germline-derived CDR1 and CDR2 are MNHEY and SVGAGI. The CDR3: CASRSNLGQRSGNTIYF. The CDR3 DNA reads TGTGCCAGCAGATCCAACCTGGGACAGCGCTCTGGAAACACCATATATTTT.

As concerns this clonotype: A read error may be the cause here, since a much bigger clone is one base away. The V gene is TRBV7-2, the J gene TRBJ1-6; D perhaps matches TRBD1 (6 bases). Germline CDR1 SGHTA, CDR2 FQGNSA. The V gene lost 5 bases and the J gene lost 8 bases, with 16 bases spanning the gap. This CDR3 has 15 amino acids. This CDR3 is CASSPGDRRHSPLHF. CDR3 DNA sequence: TGTGCCAGCAGCCCGGGCGACAGGCGCCATTCACCCCTCCACTTT.

This clonotype was recorded many times. V and J are TRBV12-3 or TRBV12-4 and TRBJ2-2; 13 bases agree with TRBD2. With 6 bases clipped from V and 5 bases from J, the junction kept 6 bases outside the gene matches. The CDR3 extends over 16 amino acids. The CDR3 bases are TGTGCCAGCAGGACCACTAGCGGGAGGGCAACCGGGGAGCTGTTTTTT. This translates into CASRTTSGRATGELFF.

Sample share makes this clonotype medium-sized. The V call is TRBV12-3 or TRBV12-4, the J call TRBJ2-3; 9 bases match TRBD2. Trimming took 7 bases from V and 6 from J; bases not matched to a gene: 8. The CDR3 is 14 residues long. CDR3 DNA: TGTGCCAGCAACTTAGCGGGAGAGGTCGATACGCAGTATTTT. This encodes CASNLAGEVDTQYF.

This clonotype has only one observation. Being one base from a much bigger clone, this may be a read error. The chain links TRBV28 to TRBJ1-5, with 12 positions matching TRBD1. This CDR3 has 15 residues. V was pared by 2 bases and J by 9 bases, with 5 bases of the junction left unmatched. Germline CDR1 reads MDHEN; CDR2 reads SYDVKM. The CDR3 nucleotides read TGTGCCAGCAGTTTAAGGGGACAGGGGGCGCGGCCCCAGCATTTT. Residues: CASSLRGQGARPQHF.

This clonotype has ten or more counts. The chain joins TRBV5-1 to TRBJ2-7; TRBD2 agrees at 8 bases. Germline CDR1 SGHRS, CDR2 YFSETQ. The CDR3 runs 13 residues. V trimming: 4 bases; J trimming: 2 bases; junction bases outside the gene matches: 2. The CDR3 protein is CASSLSGTYEQYF. The CDR3, as DNA: TGCGCCAGCAGCCTTAGCGGGACCTACGAGCAGTACTTC.

The chain employs TRBV6-2 or TRBV6-3 and TRBJ2-7; 12 nucleotides match TRBD1. This CDR3 spans 15 amino acids. The germline CDR1 and CDR2 sequences are MNHEY and SVGEGT. Germline trimming cut 2 bases from V and 5 bases from J; bases unmatched to any gene: 4. This chain's CDR3 is CASSYTGTGGHEQYV. The CDR3 DNA sequence: TGTGCCAGCAGTTACACTGGGACAGGGGGCCACGAGCAGTACGTC.

This clonotype was seen more than once but under ten times. This rearrangement joins TRBV5-4 to TRBJ1-1; TRBD1 aligns across 7 bases. V was pared by 3 bases and J by 4 bases, with 12 bases of the junction left unmatched. This CDR3 has 16 amino acids. CDR1 SGHNT and CDR2 YYREEE come from the germline V gene (reference sequence). CDR3 nucleotide sequence: TGTGCCAGCAGCTCGGACAGGTCGTGGGGAATCACTGAAGCTTTCTTT. Translation: CASSSDRSWGITEAFF.

This clonotype was seen at least ten times. This chain links TRBV5-4 with TRBJ2-1; TRBD2 agrees at 13 bases. The trim removed 1 base at V and 8 bases at J, leaving 9 bases unmatched. Germline V gives CDR1 SGHNT, CDR2 YYREEE (reference sequence). This CDR3 has 17 amino acids. Written as DNA, the CDR3 is TGTGCCAGCAGCTTGACTAGCGGGGGGGATTTGTGGGATGAGCAGTTCTTC. Residues: CASSLTSGGDLWDEQFF.

This clonotype was picked up a small number of times. The rearrangement uses TRBV23-1 and TRBJ2-2; 7 positions agree with TRBD1. TRBV23-1 is assigned to the ORF class and has an uncertain function. The CDR3 runs 19 residues. With 4 bases clipped from V and 0 bases from J, the junction kept 14 bases outside the gene matches. The CDR3 DNA is TGCGCCAGCAGTCGGTGGGACAGCTTTAACCGCCCGAACACCGGGGAGCTGTTTTTT. Amino acids: CASSRWDSFNRPNTGELFF.

The chain joins TRBV15 to TRBJ2-1; 9 bases match TRBD1. Germline lookup yields CDR1 LNHNV and CDR2 YYDKDF (reference sequence). Trimming took 2 bases from V and 7 from J; bases not matched to a gene: 12. There are 17 residues in the CDR3. Here the CDR3 DNA reads TGTGCCACCAGCAGACTAGAGGACAGGGGCTTTCGGAATGAGCAGTTCTTC. As protein: CATSRLEDRGFRNEQFF.

There are many counts of this clonotype. The V gene is TRBV20-1, the J gene TRBJ2-5; no clear D. Germline values: CDR1 DFQATT, CDR2 SNEGSKA (reference sequence). The CDR3 runs 13 residues. Trimming removed 3 bases at V and 2 bases at J, with 10 bases between. The CDR3 spells CSASNRLQETQYF. As DNA, the CDR3 is TGCAGTGCTAGTAACAGACTTCAAGAGACCCAGTACTTC.

This clonotype was detected many times. The V and J genes are TRBV15 and TRBJ1-4, with D possibly being TRBD1 (5 bases). Germline V CDR1 and CDR2: LNHNV, YYDKDF (reference sequence). Deletions cut 4 bases from V and 5 bases from J, with 17 bases between. CDR3 length equals 16 residues. The CDR3 DNA follows: TGTGCCACCAGCATACCCTCCGGGACGTGGAATGAAAAACTGTTTTTT. It specifies CATSIPSGTWNEKLFF.

This clonotype turned up a few times. The chain combines TRBV20-1 with TRBJ2-1; D may be TRBD1 (5 bases). Trimming cost V 2 bases and J 8 bases, with 16 bases left between them. The CDR3 consists of 14 residues. Per germline, CDR1 DFQATT and CDR2 SNEGSKA (reference sequence). The CDR3 sequence: CSARWPRDGDEQFF. The CDR3 DNA reads as TGCAGTGCTAGATGGCCCAGGGATGGCGATGAGCAGTTCTTC.

This clonotype was detected only a few times. CDR3 in DNA: TGTGCCTGGACCCGGACAGTGATGAACACTGAAGCTTTCTTT. This translates into CAWTRTVMNTEAFF. The chain carries TRBV30 and TRBJ1-1; TRBD1 is a possible D gene (6 bases). The CDR3 loop spans 14 amino acids. The ends were cut back, 4 bases at V and 0 bases at J, with 12 bases in the middle. CDR1 and CDR2 (germline): GTSNPN, SVGIG (reference sequence).

This clonotype occurred many times. V and J are TRBV4-3 and TRBJ2-2; the match to TRBD2 covers 7 bases. CDR1 and CDR2 from the germline V gene are LGHNA and YSLEER. This CDR3 has 17 amino acids. The junction had 7 bases not matched to a gene; V was cut back by 0 bases and J by 3 bases. CDR3 sequence: CASSQDRVSGHTGELFF. In DNA form, the CDR3 reads TGCGCCAGCAGCCAAGATCGGGTTAGCGGGCACACCGGGGAGCTGTTTTTT.

The rearrangement joins TRBV5-1 to TRBJ1-1; a possible D gene is TRBD1 (6 bases). The CDR3 consists of 14 residues. CDR1 and CDR2 from the germline V gene are SGHRS and YFSETQ. V dropped 4 bases and J dropped 6 bases, with 16 bases sitting between them. This chain's CDR3 is CASSSGTLKAEAFF. CDR3 bases: TGCGCCAGCAGCAGCGGGACACTCAAGGCTGAAGCTTTCTTT.

This clonotype was recorded at least ten times. This CDR3 reads CASSYRRGGNQPQHF. In DNA, the CDR3 is TGTGCCAGCAGTTACCGGAGGGGCGGCAATCAGCCCCAGCATTTT. This chain connects TRBV6-5 to TRBJ1-5; maybe TRBD1 (5 bases). The CDR3 runs to 15 residues. Germline V gene sequence: CDR1 MNHEY, CDR2 SVGAGI. Trimming removed 2 bases at V and 2 bases at J, with 10 bases between.

This clonotype was seen repeatedly, ten times or more. V and J are TRBV12-5 and TRBJ1-1, with D unclear. V lost 7 bases, J lost 6 bases, and 15 bases lay in between. This CDR3 comprises 13 residues. Per the germline V gene, CDR1 is LGHNT and CDR2 is FRNRAP. The CDR3 is CASAIESGSEAFF. For the CDR3, the DNA is TGTGCTAGTGCCATCGAATCGGGGTCTGAAGCTTTCTTT.

This clonotype has a count of ten or more. The chain has TRBV19 and TRBJ2-1; 7 nucleotides match TRBD2. The CDR3 has 12 residues. The ends lost 6 bases at V and 4 bases at J; junction bases unmatched: 0. Germline V CDR1 and CDR2: LNHDA, SQIVND (reference sequence). CDR3 nucleotide sequence: TGTGCCAGTAGAGCGGGGTACAATGAGCAGTTCTTC. It codes for CASRAGYNEQFF.

A few counts support this clonotype. The rearrangement uses TRBV27 and TRBJ1-2; D not certain. The CDR3 length is 11 residues. Trimming pared 6 bases from V and 4 bases from J, leaving 6 bases between. Germline assignment: CDR1 MNHEY and CDR2 SMNVEV (reference sequence). The CDR3 is CASRGSYGYTF. CDR3 sequence (DNA): TGTGCCAGCAGGGGATCCTATGGCTACACCTTC.

This clonotype was seen many times. This rearrangement joins TRBV20-1 to TRBJ2-3, with 10 bases that match TRBD2. Germline V lookup: CDR1 DFQATT, CDR2 SNEGSKA (reference sequence). This CDR3 is built from 17 residues. Trimming at V came to 6 bases and at J to 6 bases, leaving 18 bases not matched to a gene. The CDR3 nucleotides read TGCAGTGCCCCCCCCGCTGGTCTAGCGGGAGTAAAGGATACGCAGTATTTT. Translated, it gives CSAPPAGLAGVKDTQYF.

This clonotype appeared many times. The chain couples TRBV29-1 to TRBJ1-3, with D maybe TRBD1 (5 bases). V lost 4 bases and J lost 4, with 8 bases in between. This CDR3 comprises 12 residues. Germline CDR1 SQVTM, CDR2 ANQGSEA. The CDR3 sequence: CSVAGSGNTIYF. CDR3 DNA: TGCAGCGTTGCAGGGTCAGGAAACACCATATATTTT. Full variable domain (missing parts from reference TRBV29-1 and TRBJ1-3): SAVISQKPSRDICQRGTSLTIQCQVDSQVTMMFWYRQQPGQSLTLIATANQGSEATYESGFVIDKFPISRPNLTFSTLTVSNMSPEDSSIYLCSVAGSGNTIYFGEGSWLTVV.

This clonotype came up many times. The chain has TRBV6-5 and TRBJ2-5; TRBD2 might be the D (5 bases). Germline V lookup: CDR1 MNHEY, CDR2 SVGAGI. This CDR3 contains 15 residues. Between the trimmed V and J ends, which lost 4 bases and 4 bases, there was a span of 16 bases. The chain's CDR3 is CASSFAPRAGETQYF. CDR3 nucleotides: TGTGCCAGCAGTTTCGCCCCGAGGGCCGGAGAGACCCAGTACTTC.

This clonotype was detected ten times or more. The chain links TRBV10-2 to TRBJ1-5, with a tentative D call TRBD1 (6 bases). CDR3 length: 15 amino acids. Germline V gene lookup returns CDR1 WSHSY and CDR2 SAAADI. V dropped 6 bases and J dropped 2 bases, with 14 bases sitting between them. Written as DNA, the CDR3 is TGCGCCAGCAGCGTGGGGGGCCGTGGCAATCAGCCCCAGCATTTT. Translated: CASSVGGRGNQPQHF.